Sequencing of this TCR beta chain was carried out in a study of CD8 T cells in ankylosing spondylitis. General study findings and limits: A TCR beta motif made of roughly eight highly homologous variants seemed typical of ankylosing spondylitis blood.

The germline CDR1 and CDR2 sequences are MNHEY and SMNVEV (reference sequence). The CDR3 covers 16 residues. V lost 2 bases and J lost 3; bases outside the gene matches: 3. TCRdb re-derived calls from the 5' RACE reads in MiXCR, one entry per CDR3 protein. The table lists around 150,000 distinct CDR3 sequences, roughly 18% of them singletons. Regarding this clonotype: The antigen is not known.

The chain employs TRBV27 and TRBJ2-7; 14 nucleotides align to TRBD2. The sequenced sample consisted of blood, either unsorted or a sorted T cell fraction (not recorded which). This TCR derives from a male donor with ankylosing spondylitis or in good health (not recorded which). This chain's CDR3 is CASSLEGTSGGYEQYF. The CDR3 coding sequence is TGTGCCAGCAGTTTAGAGGGGACTAGCGGGGGCTACGAGCAGTACTTC.